Listed here are 10 T cell receptor beta chains from one sample, sequenced in a study of OX40 agonist ivuxolimab in advanced cancers. Only in-frame clones appear in the TCRdb table, and some are missing; sequencing was by immunoSEQ multiplex PCR. The sample lists roughly 75,000 clones; over 90% were seen once. This specimen consisted of CD4+ or CD8+ T cells sorted from blood, obtained in a trial of the OX40 agonist ivuxolimab. These receptors were obtained from an adult with an advanced solid tumor such as melanoma, head and neck, liver or kidney cancer.

The CDR3 DNA reads as TGCGCCAGCAGCCTTTTGACGGGAGGGATCTACAATGAGCAGTTCTTC. Its protein product is CASSLLTGGIYNEQFF. The chain employs TRBV4-1 and TRBJ2-1; 8 nucleotides match TRBD2. The CDR3 has 16 amino acids. Germline V CDR1 and CDR2: MGHRA, YSYEKL. The V gene end was trimmed by 4 bases and the J gene end by 3 bases; junction bases not matched to a gene: 8.

The chain combines TRBV29-1 with TRBJ2-3, with D maybe TRBD2 (6 bases). The CDR3 loop spans 17 amino acids. The germline V gene encodes CDR1 SQVTM and CDR2 ANQGSEA. V was cut by 4 bases and J by 7 bases, with 27 bases left in between. CDR3: CSVVVPSDFGVSYTQYF. In nucleotides, the CDR3 is TGCAGCGTTGTTGTCCCTAGCGATTTCGGTGTGTCGTATACGCAGTATTTT.

The chain is built from TRBV28 and TRBJ2-3, with 8 nucleotides matching TRBD1. Germline V gene sequence: CDR1 MDHEN, CDR2 SYDVKM. The CDR3 totals 16 residues. Unmatched junction bases numbered 8, after V lost 5 bases and J lost 1 base. The CDR3 coding sequence is TGTGCCAGCAGTCCCTTAGAGGACAGGGGCACAGATACGCAGTATTTT. Encoded protein: CASSPLEDRGTDTQYF.

The chain recombines TRBV19 with TRBJ2-3, with 7 bases identical to TRBD1. This CDR3 has 15 amino acids. The junction had 7 bases not matched to a gene; V was cut back by 5 bases and J by 2 bases. The V gene's germline CDR1 is LNHDA and CDR2 SQIVND (reference sequence). The DNA of the CDR3 is TGTGCCAGTAGTTCCCGACAGGGATACACAGATACGCAGTATTTT. Its protein is CASSSRQGYTDTQYF.

As for this clone: The sample carries other DNA sequences with the same CDR3. The chain is built from TRBV4-3 and TRBJ1-1; D call uncertain. Trimming took 1 base from V and 10 from J, leaving 7 bases between them. The CDR3 is 11 residues long. The germline gives CDR1 LGHNA, CDR2 YSLEER. CDR3 nucleotides: TGCGCCAGCAGCCAAGGGAGGGTAGCTTTCTTT. Amino acids: CASSQGRVAFF.

V and J are TRBV13 and TRBJ2-5; D gene unclear. The V gene's germline CDR1 is PRHDT and CDR2 FYEKMQ (reference sequence). Trimming took off 0 bases at V and 2 bases at J, with 13 bases between the two ends. The length of the CDR3 is 16 residues. The CDR3 reads CASSLGLAHLQETQYF. In DNA form, the CDR3 reads TGTGCCAGCAGCTTAGGCCTCGCGCACTTGCAAGAGACCCAGTACTTC.

This clone is a singleton in its sample. The chain carries TRBV19 and TRBJ2-7, with D hard to call. CDR1 and CDR2 (germline): LNHDA, SQIVND (reference sequence). This CDR3 is built from 16 residues. Trimming shortened V by 0 bases and J by 4 bases, and 16 bases separated the two germline ends. The CDR3 sequence: CASSIDLSRWRYEQYF. In DNA, the CDR3 is TGTGCCAGTAGTATAGACCTCTCAAGGTGGCGGTACGAGCAGTACTTC.

V is TRBV4-1 and J is TRBJ2-7; tentatively, D is TRBD1 (5 bases). Germline lookup yields CDR1 MGHRA and CDR2 YSYEKL. CDR3 size: 15 residues. V lost 2 bases and J lost 3, with 14 bases in between. CDR3 in amino acids: CASSQSGIGLYEQYF. CDR3 bases: TGCGCCAGCAGCCAATCAGGGATTGGTCTCTACGAGCAGTACTTC.

The chain has TRBV29-1 and TRBJ2-1; 13 nucleotides match TRBD2. CDR3 length: 13 amino acids. The V gene end was trimmed by 7 bases and the J gene end by 9 bases; junction bases not matched to a gene: 6. Germline-derived CDR1 and CDR2 are SQVTM and ANQGSEA. DNA of the CDR3: TGCAGCGGGACTAGCGGGAGATTAAGTGAGCAGTTCTTC. Residues: CSGTSGRLSEQFF.

The gene calls are TRBV28 and TRBJ2-1; D is possibly TRBD1 (5 bases). The germline V gene has CDR1 MDHEN and CDR2 SYDVKM. The CDR3 has 15 amino acids. Between the trimmed V and J ends, which lost 1 base and 8 bases, there was a span of 15 bases. Written as DNA, the CDR3 is TGTGCCAGCAGTTTATATTCCTCACCCAGGGATGAGCAGTTCTTC. Amino acid sequence: CASSLYSSPRDEQFF. The full variable domain, in which reference TRBV28 and TRBJ2-1 provide the parts outside the CDR3, is DVKVTQSSRYLVKRTGEKVFLECVQDMDHENMFWYRQDPGLGLRLIYFSYDVKMKEKGDIPEGYSVSREKKERFSLILESASTNQTSMYLCASSLYSSPRDEQFFGPGTRLTVL.